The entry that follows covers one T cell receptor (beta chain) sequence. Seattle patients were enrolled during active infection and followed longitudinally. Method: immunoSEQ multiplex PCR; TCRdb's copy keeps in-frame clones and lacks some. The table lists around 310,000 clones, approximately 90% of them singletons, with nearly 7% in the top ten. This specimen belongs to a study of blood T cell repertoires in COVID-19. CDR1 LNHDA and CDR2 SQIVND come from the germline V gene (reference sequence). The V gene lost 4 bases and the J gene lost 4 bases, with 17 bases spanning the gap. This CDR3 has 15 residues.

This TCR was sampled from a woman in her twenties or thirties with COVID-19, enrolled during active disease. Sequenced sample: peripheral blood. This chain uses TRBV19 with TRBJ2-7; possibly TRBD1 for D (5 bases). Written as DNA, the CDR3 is TGTGCCAGTAGTACGGGCTGGGGCGGAGAGTACGAGCAGTACTTC. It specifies CASSTGWGGEYEQYF. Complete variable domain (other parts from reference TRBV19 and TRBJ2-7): DGGITQSPKYLFRKEGQNVTLSCEQNLNHDAMYWYRQDPGQGLRLIYYSQIVNDFQKGDIAEGYSVSREKKESFPLTVTSAQKNPTAFYLCASSTGWGGEYEQYFGPGTRLTVT.